This is a list of T cell receptor beta chains from one sample in a study of blood T cell repertoires in COVID-19. TCRdb keeps only in-frame clones here, not all; method: immunoSEQ multiplex PCR. The table has about 70,000 clones, around 87% seen once. The specimen sequenced was peripheral blood. Receptors originate from a man aged 45-65 years with acute or convalescent COVID-19. Both conserved end residues are part of each CDR3. A D gene is named only where the DNA matches it firmly. Clone size appears in some rows only: once, few, many, or a class for an expanded clone.

d_call j_call clone_size v_call cdr3_aa cdr3_nt
TRBD1 TRBJ2-1 NA TRBV12-5 CASGLYTGTGGNNEQFF TGTGCTAGTGGTTTATATACCGGGACAGGGGGAAACAATGAGCAGTTCTTC
NA TRBJ2-3 NA TRBV3-1/TRBV3-2 CASSQAGDTQYF TGTGCCAGCAGCCAAGCCGGAGATACGCAGTATTTT
TRBD1 TRBJ1-4 NA TRBV5-6 CASSWGGTGNEKLFF TGTGCCAGCAGCTGGGGAGGGACAGGGAATGAAAAACTGTTTTTT
NA TRBJ1-4 NA TRBV3-1/TRBV3-2 CASSPQGPLRKLFF TGTGCCAGCAGCCCCCAGGGGCCGCTCCGAAAACTGTTTTTT
NA TRBJ2-1 NA TRBV28 CASTPVGRGTYNEQFF TGTGCCAGCACCCCTGTAGGACGGGGGACCTACAATGAGCAGTTCTTC
TRBD2 TRBJ2-3 NA TRBV4-1 CASSPHPLADEKGTQYF TGCGCCAGCAGCCCCCACCCTCTAGCGGACGAAAAAGGGACGCAGTATTTT
TRBD2 TRBJ2-7 NA TRBV6-2/TRBV6-3 CASSSAGAPLYEQYF TGTGCCAGCAGTTCAGCGGGAGCCCCCTTGTACGAGCAGTACTTC
TRBD2 TRBJ2-1 once TRBV5-1 CASSLGGLADYNEQFF TGCGCCAGCAGCTTGGGGGGACTAGCGGACTACAATGAGCAGTTCTTC
TRBD1 TRBJ1-2 NA TRBV28 CASSRGRDRDGYTF TGTGCCAGCAGTCGTGGGAGGGACAGGGATGGCTACACCTTC
TRBD2 TRBJ2-3 NA TRBV18 CASSPALAGGHGTDTQYF TGTGCCAGCTCACCAGCTCTAGCGGGAGGTCATGGCACAGATACGCAGTATTTT
TRBD1 TRBJ1-5 NA TRBV10-3 CAISRQGANQPQHF TGTGCCATCAGCCGACAGGGGGCTAATCAGCCCCAGCATTTT
NA TRBJ1-4 NA TRBV18 CASSPRRGEKLFF TGTGCCAGCTCACCCCGGAGGGGCGAAAAACTGTTTTTT
TRBD1 TRBJ2-2 NA TRBV4-3 CASSQVFGQGAGELFF TGCGCCAGCAGCCAAGTTTTTGGGCAGGGGGCCGGGGAGCTGTTTTTT
TRBD2 TRBJ2-2 once TRBV3-1/TRBV3-2 CASSQSRTSGLFFF TGTGCCAGCAGCCAATCTAGGACTAGCGGTCTATTTTTTTTT
NA TRBJ2-3 NA TRBV6-6 CASSYGGQRWEDTQYF TGTGCCAGCAGTTACGGAGGGCAGCGGTGGGAAGATACGCAGTATTTT
TRBD1 TRBJ1-1 NA TRBV5-5 CASTPQGRGNTEAFF TGTGCCAGCACGCCACAGGGGCGCGGGAACACTGAAGCTTTCTTT
TRBD1 TRBJ1-5 NA TRBV19 CASTRRTGGNQPQHF TGTGCCAGTACCCGTCGGACAGGGGGCAATCAGCCCCAGCATTTT
NA TRBJ2-4 NA TRBV6-5 CASSYMQGGKNIQYF TGTGCCAGCAGTTACATGCAGGGGGGCAAAAACATTCAGTACTTC
TRBD1 TRBJ2-7 few TRBV6-5 CASSRRQGYEQYF TGTGCCAGCAGCCGCAGACAGGGCTACGAGCAGTACTTC
NA TRBJ1-1 NA TRBV6-5 CASSYMWRAGVTEAFF TGTGCCAGCAGTTACATGTGGAGGGCTGGAGTCACTGAAGCTTTCTTT
TRBD1 TRBJ2-7 NA TRBV6-6 CATGDRGSGSYEQYF TGTGCCACCGGGGACAGGGGTTCGGGCTCCTACGAGCAGTACTTC
TRBD2 TRBJ2-1 NA TRBV7-3 CASSPPLAGVNEQFF TGTGCCAGCAGCCCCCCGCTAGCGGGAGTAAATGAGCAGTTCTTC
TRBD2 TRBJ2-2 NA TRBV28 CASNRPGGLENTGELFF TGTGCCAGCAATCGGCCGGGAGGGCTAGAGAACACCGGGGAGCTGTTTTTT
TRBD1 TRBJ2-7 once TRBV5-8 CASSLWDRVYEQYF TGTGCCAGCAGCTTGTGGGACAGGGTATACGAGCAGTACTTC
NA TRBJ1-1 NA TRBV3-1/TRBV3-2 CASSQVSTEAFF TGTGCCAGCAGCCAAGTATCTACTGAAGCTTTCTTT
TRBD2 TRBJ2-5 NA TRBV7-9 CASSFRSAILAGGVETQYF TGTGCCAGCAGCTTCCGATCAGCGATACTAGCGGGAGGAGTTGAGACCCAGTACTTC
NA TRBJ1-4 NA TRBV11-2 CASSLEGRYEKLFF TGTGCCAGCAGCTTAGAGGGGAGGTATGAAAAACTGTTTTTT
NA TRBJ1-4 NA TRBV19 CASSRGNAEREKLFF TGTGCCAGTAGTAGAGGAAACGCTGAGAGGGAAAAACTGTTTTTT